The rows below give T cell receptor beta chains drawn from one sample of a study of cytomegalovirus exposure and HLA in healthy donors. TCRdb keeps only in-frame clones here, not all; method: immunoSEQ multiplex PCR. The data hold roughly 150,000 clones, with 84% observed a single time. Sequenced sample: PBMCs. The receptors originated from a man aged 25-45 years in good health and CMV-seronegative. The CDR3 runs from the conserved cysteine through the conserved F or W. Fields, in order: V gene, J gene, CDR3 protein.

V gene: TRBV9
J gene: TRBJ2-3
CDR3 protein: CASSVKVARHTQYF

V gene: TRBV5-1
J gene: TRBJ2-3
CDR3 protein: CASSLVLAGPTDTQYF

V gene: TRBV6-5
J gene: TRBJ2-1
CDR3 protein: CASSYSRDSTYNEQFF

V gene: TRBV7-8
J gene: TRBJ2-2
CDR3 protein: CASSFPHNTGELFF

V gene: TRBV28
J gene: TRBJ1-2
CDR3 protein: CASSSSVSNYGYTF

V gene: TRBV5-1
J gene: TRBJ2-1
CDR3 protein: CASSLVGGGGPYNEQFF

V gene: TRBV11-3
J gene: TRBJ2-3
CDR3 protein: CASSFQGITDTQYF

V gene: TRBV5-6
J gene: TRBJ2-3
CDR3 protein: CATKDRGRTDTQYF

V gene: TRBV27
J gene: TRBJ2-7
CDR3 protein: CASSLTGAPGGEQYF

V gene: TRBV11-2
J gene: TRBJ1-4
CDR3 protein: CASSLVGGTNEKLFF

V gene: TRBV7-3
J gene: TRBJ2-1
CDR3 protein: CASSTWGTSLDEQFF

V gene: TRBV11-3
J gene: TRBJ2-1
CDR3 protein: CASSSRWDRGFNEQFF

V gene: TRBV11-2
J gene: TRBJ2-7
CDR3 protein: CASSQGSESYEQYF

V gene: TRBV19
J gene: TRBJ2-3
CDR3 protein: CASSERAWLARDTQYF

V gene: TRBV7-9
J gene: TRBJ1-1
CDR3 protein: CASSLDAGVEKAFF

V gene: TRBV5-6
J gene: TRBJ1-2
CDR3 protein: CASSPPGLWGLYGYTF

V gene: TRBV5-6
J gene: TRBJ1-2
CDR3 protein: CASSFTQDLNYGYTF

V gene: TRBV7-9
J gene: TRBJ2-1
CDR3 protein: CASSYKRGGEQFF

V gene: TRBV19
J gene: TRBJ2-7
CDR3 protein: CASSRTGVFGEQYF